Listed below are T cell receptor beta chains from one sample, sequenced in a study of blood T cell repertoires in COVID-19. The protocol was immunoSEQ multiplex PCR, while the TCRdb copy is restricted to in-frame clones and leaves out a portion. The sample includes about 270,000 clones, 88% of them seen just once. Sequenced sample: PBMCs or T cells enriched from blood (not recorded which). These receptors were collected from a woman between 45 and 65 years old who had recovered from COVID-19. Both conserved end residues are part of each CDR3. The D gene is left open where the match is weak. The listing skips clone size in some rows; elsewhere it reads once, few, many or a size class.

TRBD1,TRBV7-8,few,TRBJ1-5,TGTGCCAGCAGGGAACAGGGGGCGAGCAATCAGCCCCAGCATTTT,CASREQGASNQPQHF
TRBD1,TRBV28,-,TRBJ2-1,TGTGCCAGCAATACAGGGGAAAGGAGGCATGAGCAGTTCTTC,CASNTGERRHEQFF
-,TRBV18,few,TRBJ1-1,TGTGCCAGCTCACCAAAAACTGGAGGGGACACTGAAGCTTTCTTT,CASSPKTGGDTEAFF
-,TRBV7-9,-,TRBJ1-2,TGTGCCAGCAGCCTTTCTGGACAGAGCTATGGCTACACCTTC,CASSLSGQSYGYTF
-,TRBV7-9,-,TRBJ2-1,TGTGCCAGCAGCCTCGGGACTCCCTACAATGAGCAGTTCTTC,CASSLGTPYNEQFF
-,TRBV11-2,-,TRBJ2-7,TGTGCCAGCAGCGCTAGGGACAAGAGCTCCTACGAGCAGTACTTC,CASSARDKSSYEQYF
-,TRBV5-5,-,TRBJ1-6,TGTGCCAGCAGCTTAGGGAGCTCCTATAATTCACCCCTCCACTTT,CASSLGSSYNSPLHF
-,TRBV6-4,-,TRBJ2-6,TGTGCCAGCAGCGATGAGTTCTCTGGGGCCAACGTCCTGACTTTC,CASSDEFSGANVLTF
-,TRBV12-3/TRBV12-4,-,TRBJ1-1,TGTGCCAGCAGTTTAGCGACAAAGTATGAAGCTTTCTTT,CASSLATKYEAFF
-,TRBV4-3,-,TRBJ2-2,TGCGCCAGCAGCCAAGAACCCCCAACAGGGAACACCGGGGAGCTGTTTTTT,CASSQEPPTGNTGELFF
-,TRBV20-1,-,TRBJ2-7,TGCAGTGTTGGACAGAAAGACGAGCAGTACTTC,CSVGQKDEQYF
TRBD2,TRBV7-3,-,TRBJ2-1,TGTGCCAGCAGCTTAAGCGGGAGCTCCTACAATGAGCAGTTCTTC,CASSLSGSSYNEQFF
TRBD2,TRBV28,many,TRBJ2-7,TGTGCCAGCAGTGGACGACTAGCCATCTACGAGCAGTACTTC,CASSGRLAIYEQYF
-,TRBV6-5,-,TRBJ2-7,TGTGCCAGCAGTCCCACGGACTACTCCTACGAGCAGTACTTC,CASSPTDYSYEQYF
TRBD1,TRBV27,-,TRBJ2-7,TGTGCCAGCAGTATTGACAGGGACACCTACGAGCAGTACTTC,CASSIDRDTYEQYF
TRBD1,TRBV19,-,TRBJ1-1,TGTGCCAGTAGCCGGGGACAGGGGAATACTGAAGCTTTCTTT,CASSRGQGNTEAFF
TRBD2,TRBV6-6,-,TRBJ2-1,TGTGCCAGCAGTTACGGACTAGCGGGAGCAGATGAGCAGTTCTTC,CASSYGLAGADEQFF
TRBD1,TRBV2,-,TRBJ2-7,TGTGCCAGCAGTGGTGGGACAGGGTCTCACGAGCAGTACTTC,CASSGGTGSHEQYF
-,TRBV28,-,TRBJ1-4,TGTGCCAGCAGTTCCAGAAAACGGGTCTTCTCGTCGAATGAAAAACTGTTTTTT,CASSSRKRVFSSNEKLFF
-,TRBV19,-,TRBJ1-1,TGTGCCAGTAGTGAACAGGGCACTGAAGCTTTCTTT,CASSEQGTEAFF
-,TRBV11-2,once,TRBJ1-5,TGTGCCAGCAGCCCAGCGTCGGGGAATCAGCCCCAGCATTTT,CASSPASGNQPQHF
TRBD2,TRBV9,once,TRBJ2-1,TGTGCCAGCAGCGTACGAGCGGGATCCTACAATGAGCAGTTCTTC,CASSVRAGSYNEQFF
-,TRBV20-1,once,TRBJ2-7,TGCAGTGCTAGACCCCGTCACGAGCAGTACTTC,CSARPRHEQYF
-,TRBV28,once,TRBJ1-4,TGTGCCAGCAGTCCCGACACGAATGAAAAACTGTTTTTT,CASSPDTNEKLFF
-,TRBV7-8,once,TRBJ1-3,TGTGCCAGCAGCCGAGGGGACATCTCTGGAAACACCATATATTTT,CASSRGDISGNTIYF
-,TRBV28,-,TRBJ2-3,TGTGCCAGCAGTTTGCCAGGGTCCCAATCAGATACGCAGTATTTT,CASSLPGSQSDTQYF
-,TRBV7-9,-,TRBJ1-4,TGTGCCAGCAGCCTTAACACTCGATGGACACCAGATTATGAAAAACTGTTTTTT,CASSLNTRWTPDYEKLFF
-,TRBV6-5,few,TRBJ2-1,TGTGCCAGCAGCGCAGGGTCCAATGAGCAGTTCTTC,CASSAGSNEQFF
TRBD1,TRBV19,-,TRBJ2-7,TGTGCCAGTAGTCCCCGGGACAGGGCGAGCTCCTACGAGCAGTACTTC,CASSPRDRASSYEQYF
-,TRBV14,-,TRBJ1-1,TGTGCCAGCAGCCAAGTTGCGTACCTCACTGAAGCTTTCTTT,CASSQVAYLTEAFF
-,TRBV12-3/TRBV12-4,-,TRBJ1-2,TGTGCCAGCAGTTCGGGTCTCGATTTTGGCTACACCTTC,CASSSGLDFGYTF
TRBD1,TRBV6-5,-,TRBJ1-2,TGTGCCAGCAGTTACTCGAGACAGGGAGACTATGGCTACACCTTC,CASSYSRQGDYGYTF
-,TRBV7-9,-,TRBJ1-1,TGTGCCAGCAGCCCACGGACTTACGGGGGGGCTTTCTTT,CASSPRTYGGAFF
TRBD2,TRBV11-2,-,TRBJ2-5,TGTGCCAGCAGCTCGGCGGGACTAGCATTTAAAGAGACCCAGTACTTC,CASSSAGLAFKETQYF
-,TRBV14,few,TRBJ1-2,TGTGCCAGCAGCCGAAGCTTAGCTAACTATGGCTACACCTTC,CASSRSLANYGYTF
-,TRBV19,-,TRBJ2-3,TGTGCCAGTAGTCCGGCGGAGCGCCCGTGGGATACGCAGTATTTT,CASSPAERPWDTQYF
-,TRBV28,once,TRBJ1-5,TGTGCCAGCAGTTTGAGTGGTCTGGGGGCTGGGGGTCAGCCCCAGCATTTT,CASSLSGLGAGGQPQHF
TRBD1,TRBV7-2,-,TRBJ2-7,TGTGCCAGCAGCTTAGGAGGGGGCCCTGCCTACGAGCAGTACTTC,CASSLGGGPAYEQYF
-,TRBV6-5,-,TRBJ1-3,TGTGCCAGCTCAACCACAGGAATCTCTGGAAACACCATATATTTT,CASSTTGISGNTIYF
TRBD2,TRBV7-9,-,TRBJ2-3,TGTGCCAGCAGCTTACGGGGGGCAGATACGCAGTATTTT,CASSLRGADTQYF